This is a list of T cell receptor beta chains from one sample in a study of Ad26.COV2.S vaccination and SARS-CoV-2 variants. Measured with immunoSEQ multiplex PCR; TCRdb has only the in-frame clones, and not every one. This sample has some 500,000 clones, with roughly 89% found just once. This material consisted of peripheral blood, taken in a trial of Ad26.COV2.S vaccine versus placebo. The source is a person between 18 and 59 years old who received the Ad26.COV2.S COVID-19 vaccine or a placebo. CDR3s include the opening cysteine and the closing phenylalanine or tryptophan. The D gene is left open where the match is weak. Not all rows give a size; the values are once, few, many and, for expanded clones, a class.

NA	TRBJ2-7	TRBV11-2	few	TGTGCCAGCAGCCCTGGGATCGGGGAAGGTTACGAGCAGTACTTC	CASSPGIGEGYEQYF
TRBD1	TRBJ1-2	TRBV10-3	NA	TGTGCCATCAGCCGAAGCGGGACAGACTATGGCTACACCTTC	CAISRSGTDYGYTF
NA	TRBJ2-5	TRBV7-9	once	TGTGCCAGCAGCCCGACTCCCTACCAAGAGACCCAGTACTTC	CASSPTPYQETQYF
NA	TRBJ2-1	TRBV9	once	TGTGCCAGCAGCGTAAGGGGTATAGGATTTGAGCAGTTCTTC	CASSVRGIGFEQFF
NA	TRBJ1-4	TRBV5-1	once	TGCGCCAGCAGCTTGACAGAGCCTAATGAAAAACTGTTTTTT	CASSLTEPNEKLFF
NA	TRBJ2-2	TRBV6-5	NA	TGTGCCAGCAGTTACTCTAAGGGGGGCGCCACCGGGGAGCTGTTTTTT	CASSYSKGGATGELFF
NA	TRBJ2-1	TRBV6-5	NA	TGTGCCAGCAGTTTCGACTTAAATACCTACAATGAGCAGTTCTTC	CASSFDLNTYNEQFF
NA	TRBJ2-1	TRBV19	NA	TGTGCCAGTAGTATAGGCGCCAGTCAAGCCTACAATGAGCAGTTCTTC	CASSIGASQAYNEQFF
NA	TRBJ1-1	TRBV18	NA	TGTGCCAGCTCCCTTAACGGTGTTAGCACTGAAGCTTTCTTT	CASSLNGVSTEAFF
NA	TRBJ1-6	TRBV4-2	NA	TGTGCCAGCAGCCTACACACGGGGGCCTGGAATTCACCCCTCCACTTT	CASSLHTGAWNSPLHF
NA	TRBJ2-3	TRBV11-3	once	TGTGCCAGCAGCTCGCCCGACAGGAGAAGCACAGATACGCAGTATTTT	CASSSPDRRSTDTQYF
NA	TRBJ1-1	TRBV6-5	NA	TGTGCCAGCACCTCAATCCCGGGCAAAGCTTTCTTT	CASTSIPGKAFF
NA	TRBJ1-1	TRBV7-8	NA	TGTGCCAGCAGCTTAGTGCAGGGGAACACTGAAGCTTTCTTT	CASSLVQGNTEAFF
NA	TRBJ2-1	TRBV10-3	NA	TGTGCCATCGGTAGCGGAGGGAATGAGCAGTTCTTC	CAIGSGGNEQFF
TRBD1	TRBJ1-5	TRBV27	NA	TGTGCCAGCAGTCTGACCGGGACAGGGATTTATCAGCCCCAGCATTTT	CASSLTGTGIYQPQHF
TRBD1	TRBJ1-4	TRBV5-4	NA	TGTGCCAGCAGCCCACAGGGGGCAGATGAAAAACTGTTTTTT	CASSPQGADEKLFF
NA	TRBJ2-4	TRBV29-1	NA	TGCAGCGTTGAGGGGTCGGCGGAAACGCAAAACATTCAGTACTTC	CSVEGSAETQNIQYF
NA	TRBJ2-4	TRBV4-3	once	TGCGCCAGCAGCCAACTAACAGGGACGGAGGTAAAAAACATTCAGTACTTC	CASSQLTGTEVKNIQYF
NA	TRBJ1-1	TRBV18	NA	TGTGCCAGCTCACCAAATAGTGACGGTTCTTTCTTT	CASSPNSDGSFF
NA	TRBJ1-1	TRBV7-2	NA	TGTGCCAGCAGCGACCAGGGGAACACTGAAGCTTTCTTT	CASSDQGNTEAFF
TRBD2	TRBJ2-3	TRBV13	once	TGTGCCAGCAGTCTCGGGCTAGCGGGACGCACAGATACGCAGTATTTT	CASSLGLAGRTDTQYF
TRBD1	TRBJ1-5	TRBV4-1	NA	TGCGCCAGCAGCCAAGATTTCGACAGGGGAAGCAATCAGCCCCAGCATTTT	CASSQDFDRGSNQPQHF
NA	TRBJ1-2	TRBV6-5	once	TGTGCCAGCAGTTACGATCCACTAGAAACCTATGGCTACACCTTC	CASSYDPLETYGYTF
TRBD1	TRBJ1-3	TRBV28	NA	TGTGCCAGCAGTTCCCCGGGACAGGGATACAACACCATATATTTT	CASSSPGQGYNTIYF
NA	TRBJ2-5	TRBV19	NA	TGTGCCAGTAGTACCTTAGTTTGGGACCGGGGCTTTTACTTC	CASSTLVWDRGFYF
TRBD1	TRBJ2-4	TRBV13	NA	TGTGCCAGCAGCCAAGGGCTCGGGACAGTTGGAAACATTCAGTACTTC	CASSQGLGTVGNIQYF
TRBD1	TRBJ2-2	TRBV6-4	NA	TGTGCCAGCAGTGAGAGACAGGGTCCAGCCGGGGAGCTGTTTTTT	CASSERQGPAGELFF
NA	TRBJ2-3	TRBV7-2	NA	TGTGCCAGCAGCCACGACTCGAACACAGATACGCAGTATTTT	CASSHDSNTDTQYF
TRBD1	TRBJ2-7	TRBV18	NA	TGTGCCAGCTCACCACCGGGGTCAGGGGGCCGCTACGAGCAGTACTTC	CASSPPGSGGRYEQYF
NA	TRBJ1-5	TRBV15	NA	TGTGCCACCAGCAGAGACCGAAGGACAGAGCGATATAGCAATCAGCCCCAGCATTTT	CATSRDRRTERYSNQPQHF
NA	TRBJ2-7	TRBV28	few	TGTGCCATCAGAGGGGTAATGAGCTCCTACGAGCAGTACTTC	CAIRGVMSSYEQYF
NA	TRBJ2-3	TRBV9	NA	TGTGCCAGCAGCGGGCAGCCGAGCACAGATACGCAGTATTTT	CASSGQPSTDTQYF
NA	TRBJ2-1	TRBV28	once	TGTGCCAGCAGTTTAACAGGTACCGTCTCCTACAATGAGCAGTTCTTC	CASSLTGTVSYNEQFF
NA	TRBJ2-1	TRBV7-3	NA	TGTGCCAGCAGCTTAGAAAACAATGAGCAGTTCTTC	CASSLENNEQFF
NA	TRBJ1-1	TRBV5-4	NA	TGTGCCAGCAGCCCACTAAACAAGGGAGTCGGAGCTTTCTTT	CASSPLNKGVGAFF
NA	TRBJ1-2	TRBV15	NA	TGTGCCACCAGCAGAGATATCGGGGAAAGAGGCTACACCTTC	CATSRDIGERGYTF
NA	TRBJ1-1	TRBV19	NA	TGTGCCAGTAGTATCAAAGCCATGAGCACTGAAGCTTTCTTT	CASSIKAMSTEAFF
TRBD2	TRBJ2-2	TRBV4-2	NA	TGTGCCAGCAGCCTCCGGGAGGGGAACGCCGGGGAGCTGTTTTTT	CASSLREGNAGELFF
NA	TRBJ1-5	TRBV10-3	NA	TGTGCCATCAGTGAGACCCCGATGGTGGACAATCAGCCCCAGCATTTT	CAISETPMVDNQPQHF
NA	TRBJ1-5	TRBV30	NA	TGTGCCTGGAGTGTATCCGGGGCCGGTGGCAATCAGCCCCAGCATTTT	CAWSVSGAGGNQPQHF
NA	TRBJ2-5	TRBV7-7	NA	TGTGCCAGCAGCTTAGAACGCCGGCGGGGAGAGACCCAGTACTTC	CASSLERRRGETQYF
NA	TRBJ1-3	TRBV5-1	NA	TGCGCCAGCAGCTTGGTAGGTTACTCTGGAAACACCATATATTTT	CASSLVGYSGNTIYF
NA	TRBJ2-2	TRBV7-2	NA	TGTGCCAGCAGCACCACAGGGAATGCCGGGGAGCTGTTTTTT	CASSTTGNAGELFF
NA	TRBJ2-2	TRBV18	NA	TGTGCCAGCTCACCATGGGAAACCGGGGAGCTGTTTTTT	CASSPWETGELFF
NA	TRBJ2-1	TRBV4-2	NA	TGTGCCAGCAGCCAAGGGGCAGATCTCGGTGAGCAGTTCTTC	CASSQGADLGEQFF
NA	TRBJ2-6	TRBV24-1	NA	TGTGCCACCAGTGATACGGGAGATGGGGCCAACGTCCTGACTTTC	CATSDTGDGANVLTF
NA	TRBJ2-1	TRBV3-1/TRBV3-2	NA	TGTGCCAGCAGCCAAGAATACGGGTACTACAATGAGCAGTTCTTC	CASSQEYGYYNEQFF
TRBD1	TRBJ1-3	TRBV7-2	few	TGTGCCAGCAGCTTAGCGACTCGGACAGGACCGATGTGGGGAAACACCATATATTTT	CASSLATRTGPMWGNTIYF
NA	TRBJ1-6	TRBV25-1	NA	TGTGCCAGCAGTGCCCCAACCAGGGTAAGGTATAATTCACCCCTCCACTTT	CASSAPTRVRYNSPLHF
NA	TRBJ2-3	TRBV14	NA	TGTGCCAGCAGCAGGGGACTGGGAGTAGATACGCAGTATTTT	CASSRGLGVDTQYF
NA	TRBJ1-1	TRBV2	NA	TGTGCCAGCAGTGCTCGAAACACTGAAGCTTTCTTT	CASSARNTEAFF
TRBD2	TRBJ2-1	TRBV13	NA	TGTGCCAGCAGCGGCGGGGGAGCCGATGAGCAGTTCTTC	CASSGGGADEQFF